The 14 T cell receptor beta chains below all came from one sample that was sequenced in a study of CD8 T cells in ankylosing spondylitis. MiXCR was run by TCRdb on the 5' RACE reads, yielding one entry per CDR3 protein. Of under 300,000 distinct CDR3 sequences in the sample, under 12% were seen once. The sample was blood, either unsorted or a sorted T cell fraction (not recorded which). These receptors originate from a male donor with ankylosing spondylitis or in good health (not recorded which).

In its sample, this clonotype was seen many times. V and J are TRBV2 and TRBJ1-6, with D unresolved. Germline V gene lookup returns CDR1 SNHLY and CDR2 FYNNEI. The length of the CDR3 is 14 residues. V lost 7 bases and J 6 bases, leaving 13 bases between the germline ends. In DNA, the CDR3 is TGTGCCAGCAAGGTCGCAGGAACTAATTCACCCCTCCACTTT. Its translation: CASKVAGTNSPLHF.

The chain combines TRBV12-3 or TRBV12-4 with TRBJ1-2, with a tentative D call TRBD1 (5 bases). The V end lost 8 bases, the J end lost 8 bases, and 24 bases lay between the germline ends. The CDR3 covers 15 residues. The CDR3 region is CASSPSPGASGGYTF. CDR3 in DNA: TGTGCCAGCTCCCCCTCCCCCGGGGCATCTGGGGGCTACACCTTC.

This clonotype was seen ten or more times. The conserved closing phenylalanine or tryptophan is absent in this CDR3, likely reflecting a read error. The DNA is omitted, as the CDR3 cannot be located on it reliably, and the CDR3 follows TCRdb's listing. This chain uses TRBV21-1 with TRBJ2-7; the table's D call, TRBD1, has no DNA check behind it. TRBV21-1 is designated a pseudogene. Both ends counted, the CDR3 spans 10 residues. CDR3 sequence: CASSKRGRPS.

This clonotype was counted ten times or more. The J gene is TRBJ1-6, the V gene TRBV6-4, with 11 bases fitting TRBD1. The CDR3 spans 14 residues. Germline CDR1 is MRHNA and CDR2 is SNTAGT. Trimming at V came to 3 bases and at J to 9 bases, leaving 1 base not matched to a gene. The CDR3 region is CASSEGQGASPLHF. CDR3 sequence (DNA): TGTGCCAGCAGTGAAGGACAGGGGGCTTCACCCCTCCACTTT.

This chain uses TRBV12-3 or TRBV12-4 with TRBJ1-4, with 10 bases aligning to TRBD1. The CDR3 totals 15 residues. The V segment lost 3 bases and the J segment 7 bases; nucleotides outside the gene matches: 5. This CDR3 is CASSLTGGIGEKLFF. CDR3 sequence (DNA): TGTGCCAGCAGTTTGACAGGGGGCATTGGTGAAAAACTGTTTTTT.

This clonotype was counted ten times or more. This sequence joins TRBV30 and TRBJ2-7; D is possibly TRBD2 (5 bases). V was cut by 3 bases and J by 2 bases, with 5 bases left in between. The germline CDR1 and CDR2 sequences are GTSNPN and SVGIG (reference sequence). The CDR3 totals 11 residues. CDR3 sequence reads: CAWRRAYEQYF. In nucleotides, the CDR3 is TGTGCCTGGAGGAGGGCCTACGAGCAGTACTTC.

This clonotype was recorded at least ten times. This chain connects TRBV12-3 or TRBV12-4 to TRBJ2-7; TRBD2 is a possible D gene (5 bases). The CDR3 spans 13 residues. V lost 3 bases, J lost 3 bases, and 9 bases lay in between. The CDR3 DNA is TGTGCCAGCAGTTTTCTAGCCGGCTACGAGCAGTACTTC. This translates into CASSFLAGYEQYF.

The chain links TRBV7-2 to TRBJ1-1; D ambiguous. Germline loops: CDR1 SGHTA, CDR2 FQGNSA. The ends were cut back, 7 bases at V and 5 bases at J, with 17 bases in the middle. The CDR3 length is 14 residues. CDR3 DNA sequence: TGTGCCAGCATCTCAGCTAATATGGGAACTGAAGCTTTCTTT. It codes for CASISANMGTEAFF. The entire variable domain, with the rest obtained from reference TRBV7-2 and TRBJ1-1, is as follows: GAGVSQSPSNKVTEKGKDVELRCDPISGHTALYWYRQSLGQGLEFLIYFQGNSAPDKSGLPSDRFSAERTGGSVSTLTIQRTQQEDSAVYLCASISANMGTEAFFGQGTRLTVV.

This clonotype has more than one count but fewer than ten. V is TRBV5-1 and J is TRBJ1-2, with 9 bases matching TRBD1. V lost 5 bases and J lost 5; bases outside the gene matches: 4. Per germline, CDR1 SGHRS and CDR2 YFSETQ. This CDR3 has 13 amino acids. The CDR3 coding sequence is TGCGCCAGCAGACCGGACAGGGGTTATGGCTACACCTTC. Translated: CASRPDRGYGYTF.

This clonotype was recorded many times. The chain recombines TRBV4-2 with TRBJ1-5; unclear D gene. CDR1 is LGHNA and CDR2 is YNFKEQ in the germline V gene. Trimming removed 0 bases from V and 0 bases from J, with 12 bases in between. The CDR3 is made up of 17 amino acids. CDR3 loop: CASSQEVVRNSNQPQHF. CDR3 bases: TGTGCCAGCAGCCAAGAGGTCGTAAGAAATAGCAATCAGCCCCAGCATTTT.

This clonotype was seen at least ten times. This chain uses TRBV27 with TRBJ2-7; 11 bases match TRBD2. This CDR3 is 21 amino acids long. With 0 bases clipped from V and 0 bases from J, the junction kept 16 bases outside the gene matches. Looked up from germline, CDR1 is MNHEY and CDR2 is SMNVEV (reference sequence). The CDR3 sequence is CASSLSPLTSGTPPSSYEQYF. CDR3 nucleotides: TGTGCCAGCAGTTTATCCCCCTTGACTAGCGGGACACCTCCTAGCTCCTACGAGCAGTACTTC.

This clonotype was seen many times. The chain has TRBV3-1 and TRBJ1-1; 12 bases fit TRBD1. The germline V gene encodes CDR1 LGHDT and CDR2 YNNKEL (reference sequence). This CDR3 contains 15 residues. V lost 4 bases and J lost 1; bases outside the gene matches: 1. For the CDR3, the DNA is TGTGCCAGCAGCCCGGGACAGGGGGCGAACACTGAAGCTTTCTTT. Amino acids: CASSPGQGANTEAFF.

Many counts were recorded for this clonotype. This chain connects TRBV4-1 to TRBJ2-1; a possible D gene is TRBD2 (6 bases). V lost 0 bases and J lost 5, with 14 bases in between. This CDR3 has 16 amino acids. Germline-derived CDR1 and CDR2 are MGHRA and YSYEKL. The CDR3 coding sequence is TGCGCCAGCAGCCAAGATCTCTACCGGGGGAACAATGAGCAGTTCTTC. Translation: CASSQDLYRGNNEQFF.

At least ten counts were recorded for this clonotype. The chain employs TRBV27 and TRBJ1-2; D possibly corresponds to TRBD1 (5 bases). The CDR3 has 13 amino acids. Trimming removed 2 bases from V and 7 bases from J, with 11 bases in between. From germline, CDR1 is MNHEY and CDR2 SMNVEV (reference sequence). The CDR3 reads CASSLGVGGGYTF. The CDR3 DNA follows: TGTGCCAGCAGTTTAGGAGTCGGGGGTGGCTACACCTTC.